Listed below are T cell receptor beta chains from one sample, sequenced in a study of OX40 agonist ivuxolimab in advanced cancers. TCRdb's table, derived via immunoSEQ multiplex PCR, lists solely in-frame clones and lacks some. The repertoire includes about 73,000 clones, 86% of them detected once, and approximately 7.7% sits in the top ten. The sample in question was CD4+ or CD8+ T cells sorted from blood, obtained in a trial of the OX40 agonist ivuxolimab. The receptors come from an adult with an advanced solid tumor such as melanoma, head and neck, liver or kidney cancer. Both conserved end residues are part of each CDR3. D genes are given only for firm matches. Expanded clones get a size class; other rows say once, few or many, or leave the size out.

clone_size j_call d_call v_call cdr3_aa cdr3_nt
NA TRBJ2-7 TRBD2 TRBV2 CASRRTSGMYEQYF TGTGCCAGCAGGAGGACTAGCGGGATGTACGAGCAGTACTTC
NA TRBJ2-5 NA TRBV21-1 CASSRRQQETQYF TGTGCCAGCAGCAGAAGACAACAAGAGACCCAGTACTTC
NA TRBJ1-3 NA TRBV6-1 CASSEMGLGGNTIYF TGTGCCAGCAGTGAAATGGGGTTGGGTGGAAACACCATATATTTT
NA TRBJ1-5 NA TRBV19 CASSIITGNQPQHF TGTGCCAGTAGTATAATCACGGGCAATCAGCCCCAGCATTTT
NA TRBJ2-3 TRBD1 TRBV7-9 CASSSQGVGRGGDTQYF TGTGCCAGCAGCTCACAGGGGGTTGGTAGAGGGGGAGATACGCAGTATTTT
NA TRBJ1-1 NA TRBV10-1 CASSEPTGGDFMNTEAFF TGCGCCAGCAGTGAGCCGACGGGGGGGGATTTTATGAACACTGAAGCTTTCTTT
NA TRBJ1-1 NA TRBV7-9 CASSFYPQGNTEAFF TGTGCCAGCAGCTTTTACCCTCAGGGTAACACTGAAGCTTTCTTT
NA TRBJ2-5 NA TRBV28 CASSQGRETQYF TGTGCCAGCTCACAGGGAAGAGAGACCCAGTACTTC
NA TRBJ1-6 NA TRBV7-9 CASSLGEGPGNSPLHF TGTGCCAGCAGCTTAGGGGAGGGACCGGGGAATTCACCCCTCCACTTT
NA TRBJ1-2 NA TRBV7-2 CASSDGRQRNYGYTF TGTGCCAGCAGCGATGGCAGACAACGAAACTATGGCTACACCTTC
NA TRBJ2-7 NA TRBV5-1 CASSLGLGAYEQYF TGCGCCAGCAGCTTAGGCCTGGGTGCCTACGAGCAGTACTTC
NA TRBJ2-1 TRBD2 TRBV11-2 CASRGGKEQFF TGTGCCAGCAGGGGAGGGAAGGAACAGTTCTTC
NA TRBJ2-5 NA TRBV11-2 CASSWQANQETQYF TGTGCCAGCAGCTGGCAGGCAAACCAAGAGACCCAGTACTTC
NA TRBJ2-5 TRBD2 TRBV18 CASSPLPSGGQETQYF TGTGCCAGCTCACCTCTTCCTAGCGGGGGACAAGAGACCCAGTACTTC
NA TRBJ1-1 NA TRBV5-1 CASSLDTPTAEAFF TGCGCCAGCAGCTTGGATACGCCTACTGCTGAAGCTTTCTTT
few TRBJ1-1 NA TRBV19 CASTVNTEAFF TGTGCCAGTACGGTGAACACTGAAGCTTTCTTT
NA TRBJ2-1 NA TRBV19 CASIPGTSIYNEQFF TGTGCCAGTATTCCAGGGACCTCTATTTACAATGAGCAGTTCTTC
NA TRBJ1-2 NA TRBV6-1 CASSPQQGLIVRYTF TGTGCCAGCAGTCCTCAGCAGGGTCTTATAGTACGCTACACCTTC
NA TRBJ2-3 TRBD2 TRBV6-6 CASSPTSGATDTQYF TGTGCCAGCAGCCCTACTAGCGGGGCCACAGATACGCAGTATTTT
few TRBJ1-4 NA TRBV7-6 CASSSRSGDGNEKLFF TGTGCCAGCAGCTCTCGGTCAGGGGACGGTAATGAAAAACTGTTTTTT
NA TRBJ1-2 NA TRBV5-6 CASSLRGGYTF TGTGCCAGCAGCTTGCGGGGTGGCTACACCTTC
once TRBJ2-3 TRBD2 TRBV5-1 CASSVAGDRTDTQYF TGCGCCAGCAGCGTAGCGGGAGACCGCACAGATACGCAGTATTTT
NA TRBJ1-2 NA TRBV4-2 CASSQDYPSPNYGYTF TGTGCCAGCAGCCAAGATTACCCGTCTCCTAACTATGGCTACACCTTC
NA TRBJ2-5 TRBD2 TRBV10-3 CAISGLAGETQYF TGTGCCATCAGCGGACTAGCGGGGGAGACCCAGTACTTC
NA TRBJ2-1 TRBD2 TRBV6-5 CAGSTSSGRVNEQFF TGTGCCGGCAGTACATCTAGCGGGAGGGTTAATGAGCAGTTCTTC
NA TRBJ1-3 NA TRBV2 CARESSGNTIYF TGTGCCAGAGAGAGCTCTGGAAACACCATATATTTT
NA TRBJ2-3 NA TRBV7-9 CASSFRQASTDTQYF TGTGCCAGCAGCTTTAGACAGGCTAGCACAGATACGCAGTATTTT
NA TRBJ1-5 NA TRBV9 CASSAAGGVNQPQHF TGTGCCAGCAGCGCCGCGGGGGGGGTAAATCAGCCCCAGCATTTT
NA TRBJ2-7 NA TRBV2 CASSRSYEQYF TGTGCCAGCAGTCGAAGCTACGAGCAGTACTTC
NA TRBJ1-5 NA TRBV28 CASSILQGSNQPQHF TGTGCCAGCAGTATTCTACAGGGTAGCAATCAGCCCCAGCATTTT
once TRBJ1-4 NA TRBV6-1 CASSVVPSSGSHEKLFF TGTGCCAGCAGTGTAGTCCCGTCGTCGGGTTCGCATGAAAAACTGTTTTTT
NA TRBJ1-1 NA TRBV5-6 CASTNWGGKGTEAFF TGTGCCAGCACCAATTGGGGAGGGAAGGGCACTGAAGCTTTCTTT
NA TRBJ1-1 NA TRBV19 CASSDSGRNTEAFF TGTGCCAGTAGTGACTCCGGGAGGAACACTGAAGCTTTCTTT